Listed below are T cell receptor beta chains from one sample, sequenced in a study of blood T cell repertoires in COVID-19. Method: immunoSEQ multiplex PCR; TCRdb's copy keeps in-frame clones and lacks some. This table holds approximately 300,000 clones, around 90% found once. The sample consisted of peripheral blood. Source of these receptors: a woman aged 25 to 39 with COVID-19, enrolled during active disease. Each CDR3 is given with its conserved first and last residue. A D gene is named only where the DNA matches it firmly. Size is omitted from some rows. Given values are once, few, many or a class for expanded clones.

TRBD1	once	TRBJ2-5	TRBV6-5	CATGTGGAGETQYF	TGTGCCACCGGGACAGGGGGCGCGGGGGAGACCCAGTACTTC
TRBD2	NA	TRBJ2-5	TRBV5-4	CALNQRGQETQYF	TGTGCCTTGAACCAGCGGGGCCAAGAGACCCAGTACTTC
NA	NA	TRBJ1-1	TRBV11-2	CASSRIQGLNTEAFF	TGTGCCAGCAGCCGAATTCAGGGGCTTAACACTGAAGCTTTCTTT
NA	NA	TRBJ2-3	TRBV30	CAWSVQGYRSADTQYF	TGTGCCTGGAGTGTACAGGGCTACAGATCGGCAGATACGCAGTATTTT
TRBD1	NA	TRBJ2-5	TRBV3-1/TRBV3-2	CASSPGQRLGTQYF	TGTGCCAGCAGCCCGGGACAGCGCCTTGGGACCCAGTACTTC
NA	NA	TRBJ1-2	TRBV24-1	CATSDPGGGYTF	TGTGCCACCAGTGACCCCGGCGGAGGCTACACCTTC
NA	NA	TRBJ2-5	TRBV24-1	CATSDFHPGTLLRETQYF	TGTGCCACCAGTGATTTCCATCCAGGGACATTGCTTCGAGAGACCCAGTACTTC
TRBD2	NA	TRBJ2-5	TRBV28	CASSLLASGLQETQYF	TGTGCCAGCAGTTTATTAGCTAGCGGGCTCCAAGAGACCCAGTACTTC
TRBD2	once	TRBJ2-5	TRBV4-3	CASSQGWASGEQETQYF	TGCGCCAGCAGCCAAGGATGGGCCAGCGGGGAACAAGAGACCCAGTACTTC
NA	NA	TRBJ1-3	TRBV2	CASRQASGNTIYF	TGTGCCAGCAGACAGGCCTCTGGAAACACCATATATTTT
NA	NA	TRBJ2-7	TRBV15	CATSLGTYEQYF	TGTGCCACCAGTTTAGGGACTTACGAGCAGTACTTC
NA	NA	TRBJ2-5	TRBV19	CASSPSPPSQETQYF	TGTGCCAGTAGTCCGAGTCCCCCCTCACAAGAGACCCAGTACTTC
NA	NA	TRBJ2-7	TRBV27	CASSLSQGGEQYF	TGTGCCAGCAGTTTATCTCAAGGGGGCGAGCAGTACTTC
TRBD2	NA	TRBJ2-1	TRBV4-2	CASSSEGGSFYEQFF	TGTGCCAGCAGTTCGGAGGGCGGGAGTTTTTATGAGCAGTTCTTC
TRBD1	once	TRBJ2-2	TRBV2	CASGRQGHTGELFF	TGTGCCAGCGGAAGACAGGGACACACCGGGGAGCTGTTTTTT
NA	NA	TRBJ1-4	TRBV7-9	CASSLQNEKLFF	TGTGCCAGCAGCTTACAGAATGAAAAACTGTTTTTT
NA	NA	TRBJ2-1	TRBV23-1	CASSQSRSTNEQFF	TGCGCCAGCAGTCAATCCCGTAGCACCAATGAGCAGTTCTTC
NA	NA	TRBJ2-5	TRBV27	CASSSPATGPRGTQYF	TGTGCCAGCAGTTCCCCCGCGACAGGCCCCCGGGGGACCCAGTACTTC
TRBD2	NA	TRBJ2-5	TRBV7-9	CASSPRPAGEETQYF	TGTGCCAGCAGCCCCAGACCAGCGGGAGAAGAGACCCAGTACTTC
NA	NA	TRBJ1-3	TRBV30	CAWRMTGGNTIYF	TGTGCCTGGAGAATGACAGGTGGAAACACCATATATTTT
NA	NA	TRBJ2-6	TRBV9	CASSTVGPQSVLTF	TGTGCCAGCAGCACAGTGGGGCCCCAAAGCGTCCTGACTTTC
TRBD2	NA	TRBJ2-7	TRBV28	CASSRGLAGPYEQYF	TGTGCCAGCAGCCGCGGACTAGCGGGGCCCTACGAGCAGTACTTC
TRBD2	NA	TRBJ2-1	TRBV3-1/TRBV3-2	CASSQDPLAAPYNEQFF	TGTGCCAGCAGCCAAGACCCTCTAGCGGCACCCTACAATGAGCAGTTCTTC
NA	NA	TRBJ1-1	TRBV6-1	CASSDPGQKTFF	TGTGCCAGCAGTGATCCCGGACAGAAGACTTTCTTT
NA	NA	TRBJ2-7	TRBV30	CALSGGRYEQYF	TGTGCCTTATCGGGGGGCCGCTACGAGCAGTACTTC
TRBD2	NA	TRBJ2-2	TRBV9	CASSRAGGLEPGELFF	TGTGCCAGCTCGCGAGCGGGAGGGCTCGAACCCGGGGAGCTGTTTTTT
TRBD1	many	TRBJ1-6	TRBV5-5	CASSADRGNSPLHF	TGTGCCAGCAGCGCGGACAGGGGAAATTCACCCCTCCACTTT
TRBD1	NA	TRBJ1-1	TRBV5-1	CASSLGSTGPTEAFF	TGCGCCAGCAGCTTGGGTTCGACAGGGCCCACTGAAGCTTTCTTT
NA	NA	TRBJ1-3	TRBV11-2	CASSFGGKGNTIYF	TGTGCCAGCAGCTTCGGGGGGAAAGGAAACACCATATATTTT
TRBD1	NA	TRBJ1-2	TRBV2	CASTSIPGQVYTF	TGTGCCAGCACCTCCATCCCGGGACAGGTCTACACCTTC
NA	NA	TRBJ1-4	TRBV7-9	CASSAAGQANEKLFF	TGTGCCAGCAGCGCCGCGGGGCAGGCTAATGAAAAACTGTTTTTT
TRBD1	NA	TRBJ2-2	TRBV10-1	CASRAGTGGNTGELFF	TGCGCCAGCAGGGCTGGGACAGGGGGCAACACCGGGGAGCTGTTTTTT
NA	NA	TRBJ1-1	TRBV7-3	CASSPRGFTEAFF	TGTGCCAGCAGCCCCCGCGGGTTCACTGAAGCTTTCTTT
TRBD2	once	TRBJ2-1	TRBV2	CASSEPNPTSGSDNEQFF	TGTGCCAGCAGTGAACCAAACCCCACTAGCGGGAGTGACAATGAGCAGTTCTTC
TRBD1	few	TRBJ2-7	TRBV5-1	CASSLSGQANYEQYF	TGCGCCAGCAGCTTGTCGGGACAGGCAAACTACGAGCAGTACTTC
NA	NA	TRBJ2-1	TRBV5-1	CASSSNPGAEQFF	TGCGCCAGCAGCTCAAACCCAGGGGCTGAGCAGTTCTTC
NA	NA	TRBJ2-1	TRBV11-2	CASSLDPGPWNEQFF	TGTGCCAGCAGCTTAGATCCCGGTCCGTGGAATGAGCAGTTCTTC